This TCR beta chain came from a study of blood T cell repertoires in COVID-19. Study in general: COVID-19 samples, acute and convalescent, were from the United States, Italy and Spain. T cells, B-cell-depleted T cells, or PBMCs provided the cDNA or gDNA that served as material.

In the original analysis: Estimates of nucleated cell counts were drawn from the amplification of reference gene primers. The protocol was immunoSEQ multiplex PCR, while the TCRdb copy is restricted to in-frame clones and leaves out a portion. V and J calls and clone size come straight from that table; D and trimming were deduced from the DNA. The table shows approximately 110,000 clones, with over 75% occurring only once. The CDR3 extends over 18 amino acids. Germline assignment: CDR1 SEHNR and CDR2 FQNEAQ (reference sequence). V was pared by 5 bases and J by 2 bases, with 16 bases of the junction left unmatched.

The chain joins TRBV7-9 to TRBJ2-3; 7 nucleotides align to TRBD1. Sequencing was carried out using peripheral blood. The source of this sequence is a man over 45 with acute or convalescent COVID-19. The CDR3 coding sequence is TGTGCCAGCAGCCCCGACCTGCGCGAGGGGGCAAACACAGATACGCAGTATTTT. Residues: CASSPDLREGANTDTQYF. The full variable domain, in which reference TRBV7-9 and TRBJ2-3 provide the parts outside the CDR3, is DTGVSQNPRHKITKRGQNVTFRCDPISEHNRLYWYRQTLGQGPEFLTYFQNEAQLEKSRLLSDRFSAERPKGSFSTLEIQRTEQGDSAMYLCASSPDLREGANTDTQYFGPGTRLTVL.